The T cell receptor beta chain under discussion was sequenced for a study of T cell responses to AZD1222 COVID-19 vaccine. At the level of the study: Analyses pooled second doses at about 4 or about 12 weeks. Points from the study as a whole: With two AZD1222 doses given, Spike-specific TCR breadth and depth both rose. White British people made up most donors, females outnumbered males, and clonal diversity was possibly underestimated. Unmutated variant regions are reportedly targeted by nearly half of spike-specific TCRs.

This clone was found a few times. Its antigen is still unknown. Clones were read by immunoSEQ multiplex PCR, and TCRdb kept only the in-frame ones, dropping some. Of roughly 110,000 clones in the sample, 70% to 90% were seen once. Germline values: CDR1 MNHNS, CDR2 SASEGT. The CDR3 has 16 amino acids. V was trimmed by 4 bases and J by 1 base, leaving 14 bases between them. The clonotype originates from an adult in good health. This chain uses TRBV6-1 with TRBJ1-3; tentatively, D is TRBD1 (5 bases). The specimen was peripheral blood, collected on day 0 of AZD1222 vaccination. The CDR3 DNA follows: TGTGCCAGCAGTGTGGGGGGGTGGAGTTCTGGAAACACCATATATTTT. This encodes CASSVGGWSSGNTIYF.